The 21 T cell receptor beta chains below all came from one sample that was sequenced in a study of T cell repertoires and HLA-DP antigens. Their recognized antigens are unknown. Produced via immunoSEQ multiplex PCR; TCRdb's table is partial and in-frame only. Here the sample spans fewer than 75,000 clones, around 80% being singletons. The sequencing input was CD4+ T cells from PBMCs. All receptors derive from a man aged 55-75 years in good health and CMV-seronegative.

This clone was picked up one time. The chain recombines TRBV6-5 with TRBJ1-6, with TRBD1 matching 7 bases. V trimming: 2 bases; J trimming: 0 bases; junction bases outside the gene matches: 1. The CDR3 consists of 16 residues. Germline V gene sequence: CDR1 MNHEY, CDR2 SVGAGI. Written as DNA, the CDR3 is TGTGCCAGCAGTTACCGGGACAGCTCCTATAATTCACCCCTCCACTTT. This translates into CASSYRDSSYNSPLHF.

J is TRBJ2-3 and V is TRBV15; D possibly matches TRBD1 or TRBD2 (6 bases each). The CDR3 totals 14 residues. Trimming cost V 5 bases and J 2 bases, with 11 bases left between them. The germline CDR1 and CDR2 sequences are LNHNV and YYDKDF (reference sequence). The CDR3 loop is CATSPGGATDTQYF. CDR3 coding DNA: TGTGCCACCAGCCCCGGGGGCGCCACAGATACGCAGTATTTT.

J is TRBJ2-6 and V is TRBV21-1. TRBV21-1 is given as a pseudogene. The CDR3 loop spans 16 amino acids. CDR3 sequence reads: CASSKRTGPGANVLTF. CDR3 DNA: TGTGCCAGCAGCAAAAGGACCGGACCTGGGGCCAACGTCCTGACTTTC.

The V and J genes are TRBV28 and TRBJ1-5; tentative D call: TRBD1 (5 bases). V shed 8 bases and J shed 3 bases, with 14 bases lying between them. This CDR3 has 14 amino acids. Germline loops: CDR1 MDHEN, CDR2 SYDVKM. In nucleotides, the CDR3 is TGTGCCAGCGGTACCGACAGCCCCAATCAGCCCCAGCATTTT. As protein: CASGTDSPNQPQHF.

The gene calls are TRBV7-2 and TRBJ2-5; D call uncertain. This CDR3 is 13 amino acids long. V shed 0 bases and J shed 11 bases, with 13 bases lying between them. Per the germline V gene, CDR1 is SGHTA and CDR2 is FQGNSA. Written as DNA, the CDR3 is TGTGCCAGCAGCTTAGCCGTCCGTTCGGCACAGTACTTC. As protein: CASSLAVRSAQYF.

This chain joins TRBV6-5 and TRBJ2-5; a weak D match, TRBD2 (5 bases). Trimming took off 6 bases at V and 3 bases at J, with 17 bases between the two ends. The CDR3 is made up of 15 amino acids. Germline V CDR1 and CDR2: MNHEY, SVGAGI. The CDR3 loop is CASSGVADTEETQYF. In DNA form, the CDR3 reads TGTGCCAGCAGCGGGGTAGCAGACACTGAAGAGACCCAGTACTTC.

The genes are TRBV5-4 and TRBJ2-7; a weak D match, TRBD1 (5 bases). V shed 4 bases and J shed 2 bases, with 10 bases lying between them. This CDR3 is built from 13 residues. CDR1 SGHNT and CDR2 YYREEE come from the germline V gene (reference sequence). Here the CDR3 reads CASSHDRTYEQYF. The CDR3 DNA reads TGTGCCAGCAGCCACGACAGAACCTACGAGCAGTACTTC.

This clone was seen repeatedly, ten times or more. V is TRBV7-2 and J is TRBJ2-5; a possible D gene is TRBD2 (6 bases). The germline CDR1 and CDR2 sequences are SGHTA and FQGNSA. Trimming pared 4 bases from V and 5 bases from J, leaving 20 bases between. CDR3 length equals 16 residues. The DNA for the CDR3 is TGTGCCAGCAGCTCATTTCCCCGGGGGAGAGGGGAGACCCAGTACTTC. Translated: CASSSFPRGRGETQYF.

This clone was seen just once. The chain recombines TRBV18 with TRBJ2-2, with 8 nucleotides matching TRBD1. This CDR3 is built from 15 residues. Per germline, CDR1 KGHSH and CDR2 LQKENI. Trimming removed 3 bases from V and 7 bases from J; junction bases left unmatched: 7. The CDR3 loop reads CASSPQGATNGELFF. The CDR3 nucleotides are TGTGCCAGCTCACCGCAGGGGGCTACTAACGGGGAGCTGTTTTTT.

The chain couples TRBV10-3 to TRBJ1-4; a possible D gene is TRBD1 (5 bases). The germline V gene encodes CDR1 ENHRY and CDR2 SYGVKD. The CDR3 consists of 16 residues. V dropped 3 bases and J dropped 2 bases, with 13 bases sitting between them. DNA for the CDR3: TGTGCCATCAGTGAAAGAGGGCCAGGGACTAATGAAAAACTGTTTTTT. This codes for CAISERGPGTNEKLFF.

This chain uses TRBV19 with TRBJ2-3; no definite D call. CDR3 size: 15 residues. V lost 4 bases to trimming and J lost 4 bases, with 15 bases between them. Germline V gives CDR1 LNHDA, CDR2 SQIVND (reference sequence). The CDR3, as DNA: TGTGCCAGTAGTACCTTGGCTCGCGACGCAGATACGCAGTATTTT. Its protein is CASSTLARDADTQYF.

CDR3 loop: CASSPTGTGIISSTDTQYF. The CDR3 nucleotides are TGCGCCAGCAGCCCCACCGGGACAGGGATAATTTCTAGCACAGATACGCAGTATTTT. The chain recombines TRBV5-1 with TRBJ2-3; 9 nucleotides agree with TRBD1. Unmatched junction bases numbered 15, after V lost 4 bases and J lost 0 bases. CDR3 size: 19 residues. Looked up from germline, CDR1 is SGHRS and CDR2 is YFSETQ.

This sequence joins TRBV5-1 and TRBJ2-6; D not resolved. The length of the CDR3 is 16 residues. The V end lost 0 bases, the J end lost 4 bases, and 11 bases lay between the germline ends. CDR1 is SGHRS, CDR2 YFSETQ, per germline. DNA for the CDR3: TGCGCCAGCAGCTTGGATGTTTTCTCCGGGGCCAACGTCCTGACTTTC. Translation gives CASSLDVFSGANVLTF.

The J gene is TRBJ1-2, the V gene TRBV7-9; weak D call: TRBD1 (5 bases). V was trimmed by 5 bases and J by 2 bases, leaving 9 bases between them. Germline V gives CDR1 SEHNR, CDR2 FQNEAQ (reference sequence). The CDR3 extends over 13 amino acids. CDR3 protein: CASSVTVNYGYTF. CDR3 bases: TGTGCCAGCAGCGTGACAGTGAACTATGGCTACACCTTC.

The chain recombines TRBV18 with TRBJ2-3, with D unresolved. The CDR3 runs to 14 residues. Trimming cost V 2 bases and J 2 bases, with 8 bases left between them. Germline assignment: CDR1 KGHSH and CDR2 LQKENI. CDR3 nucleotide sequence: TGTGCCAGCTCACCATTCCCGACCACAGATACGCAGTATTTT. Translated: CASSPFPTTDTQYF.

The chain carries TRBV9 and TRBJ2-5; D tentatively reads TRBD1 or TRBD2 (7 bases each). V was shortened by 2 bases and J by 2 bases, with 22 bases between the two germline ends. Germline V gene lookup returns CDR1 SGDLS and CDR2 YYNGEE. CDR3 length: 18 amino acids. CDR3 protein: CASSVSSGPGGGQETQYF. For the CDR3, the DNA is TGTGCCAGCAGCGTTTCGAGTGGTCCAGGGGGGGGACAAGAGACCCAGTACTTC.

This clone was seen at least ten times. The chain uses TRBV28 and TRBJ1-1; unclear D gene. The CDR3 is made up of 12 amino acids. Germline values: CDR1 MDHEN, CDR2 SYDVKM. Trimming removed 2 bases at V and 0 bases at J, with 1 base between. The CDR3 protein is CASSLLNTEAFF. The CDR3 DNA follows: TGTGCCAGCAGTTTACTGAACACTGAAGCTTTCTTT.

The rearrangement joins TRBV7-3 to TRBJ2-2; perhaps TRBD1 as D (6 bases). From germline, CDR1 is SGHTA and CDR2 FQGTGA. The CDR3 sequence is 15 residues long. Trimming removed 5 bases at V and 5 bases at J, with 15 bases between. CDR3 in amino acids: CASSASGARTGELFF. CDR3 sequence (DNA): TGTGCCAGCAGCGCCTCAGGGGCGAGGACCGGGGAGCTGTTTTTT.

The rearrangement links TRBV7-6 to TRBJ2-5, with TRBD2 matching 12 bases. V lost 4 bases, J lost 6 bases, and 3 bases stayed unmatched. Looked up from germline, CDR1 is SGHVS and CDR2 is FNYEAQ. The CDR3 loop spans 14 amino acids. The CDR3 is CASSSTSGSQTQYF. For the CDR3, the DNA is TGTGCCAGCAGCTCGACTAGCGGGAGTCAGACCCAGTACTTC.

The CDR3, as DNA: TGTGCCAGCAGCTTAGCGAGGACGGGGAACTATGGCTACACCTTC. This sequence encodes CASSLARTGNYGYTF. The chain has TRBV7-2 and TRBJ1-2; D call uncertain. The germline CDR1 and CDR2 sequences are SGHTA and FQGNSA. This CDR3 contains 15 residues. V was pared by 0 bases and J by 2 bases, with 10 bases between. The full variable domain, in which reference TRBV7-2 and TRBJ1-2 provide the parts outside the CDR3, is GAGVSQSPSNKVTEKGKDVELRCDPISGHTALYWYRQSLGQGLEFLIYFQGNSAPDKSGLPSDRFSAERTGGSVSTLTIQRTQQEDSAVYLCASSLARTGNYGYTFGSGTRLTVV.

This chain connects TRBV2 to TRBJ2-5; D could derive from TRBD1 or TRBD2 (5 bases each). Germline CDR1 SNHLY, CDR2 FYNNEI. CDR3 size: 16 residues. Trimming took off 3 bases at V and 5 bases at J, with 19 bases between the two ends. The CDR3: CASSDPRQRQVETQYF. For the CDR3, the DNA is TGTGCCAGCAGTGACCCCAGACAGCGGCAAGTGGAGACCCAGTACTTC.